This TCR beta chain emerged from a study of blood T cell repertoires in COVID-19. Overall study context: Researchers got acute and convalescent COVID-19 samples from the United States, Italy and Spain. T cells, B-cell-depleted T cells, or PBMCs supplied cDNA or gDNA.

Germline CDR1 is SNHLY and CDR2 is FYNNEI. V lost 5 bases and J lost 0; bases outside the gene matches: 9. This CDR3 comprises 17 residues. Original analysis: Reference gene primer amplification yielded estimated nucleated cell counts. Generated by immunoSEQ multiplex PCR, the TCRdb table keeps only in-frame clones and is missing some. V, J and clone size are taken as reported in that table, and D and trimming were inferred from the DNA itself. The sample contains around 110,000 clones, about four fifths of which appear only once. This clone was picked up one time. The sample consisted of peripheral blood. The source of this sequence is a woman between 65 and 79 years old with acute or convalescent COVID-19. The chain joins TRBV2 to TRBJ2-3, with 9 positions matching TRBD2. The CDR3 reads CASSPSRLAESTDTQYF. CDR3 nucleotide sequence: TGTGCCAGCAGTCCCTCCCGACTAGCGGAGAGCACAGATACGCAGTATTTT. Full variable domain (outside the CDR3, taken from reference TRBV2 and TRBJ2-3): EPEVTQTPSHQVTQMGQEVILRCVPISNHLYFYWYRQILGQKVEFLVSFYNNEISEKSEIFDDQFSVERPDGSNFTLKIRSTKLEDSAMYFCASSPSRLAESTDTQYFGPGTRLTVL.